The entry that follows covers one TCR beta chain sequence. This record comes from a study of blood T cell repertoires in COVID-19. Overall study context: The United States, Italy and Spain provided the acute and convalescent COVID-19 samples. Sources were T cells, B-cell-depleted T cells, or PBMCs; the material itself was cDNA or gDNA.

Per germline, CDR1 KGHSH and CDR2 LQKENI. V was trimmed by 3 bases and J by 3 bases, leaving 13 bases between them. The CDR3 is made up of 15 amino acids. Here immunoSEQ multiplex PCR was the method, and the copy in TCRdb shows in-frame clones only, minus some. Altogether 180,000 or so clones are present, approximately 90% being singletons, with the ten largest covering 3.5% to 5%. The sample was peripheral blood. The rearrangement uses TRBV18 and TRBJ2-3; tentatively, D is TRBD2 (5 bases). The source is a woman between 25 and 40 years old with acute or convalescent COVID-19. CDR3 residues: CASSPAGLRTDTQYF. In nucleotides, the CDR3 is TGTGCCAGCTCACCGGCGGGCTTAAGGACAGATACGCAGTATTTT. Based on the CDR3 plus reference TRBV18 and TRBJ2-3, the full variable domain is NAGVMQNPRHLVRRRGQEARLRCSPMKGHSHVYWYRQLPEEGLKFMVYLQKENIIDESGMPKERFSAEFPKEGPSILRIQQVVRGDSAAYFCASSPAGLRTDTQYFGPGTRLTVL.